This T cell receptor beta chain was observed in a study of T-cell memory formation after mild COVID-19. Overall study results and limits: Day 15 to 85 contracting clones showed balanced CD4/CD8; later expanders leaned CD4+.

This clonotype has a handful of counts. Its antigen is still unknown. The germline V gene has CDR1 LGHDT and CDR2 YNNKEL (reference sequence). Trimming took 0 bases from V and 4 from J, leaving 6 bases between them. The CDR3 is made up of 14 amino acids. TCRdb redid the calling of the 5' RACE reads with MiXCR, one entry per CDR3 protein. This sample yields more than 110,000 distinct CDR3 sequences, of which less than 25% are seen a single time; around 22% belongs to the top ten. The chain links TRBV3-1 to TRBJ2-2; unclear D gene. The receptor was isolated from an adult woman who had mild COVID-19 (a few samples of this study predate the infection). Cell type and time point are not known. Sequencing used PBMCs or a T cell subset sorted from them (not recorded which). The CDR3 spells CASSQDIVTGELFF. The CDR3 nucleotides read TGTGCCAGCAGCCAAGATATTGTCACCGGGGAGCTGTTTTTT.